This T cell receptor beta chain is drawn from a study of blood T cell repertoires in COVID-19 (dated by TCRdb to the early 2020s). Context from the whole study: The collaborator samples originated in the United States, Italy and Spain and spanned the acute and convalescent phases of COVID-19. The material from the prospective study consisted of cDNA or gDNA derived from T cells, B-cell-depleted T cells, or PBMCs. Deeply sampled blood TCRbeta repertoires from subjects exposed to, actively infected with, or recovered from COVID-19 were included in the dataset. A freely available public database, intended as a resource for researchers studying the immune response to SARS-CoV-2, is where the repertoires were released. Samples were obtained from the ongoing ImmuneRACE study (first 160 participants) and from over 1,000 subjects provided by 6 global collaborators. A de-identified subject ID, COVID-19 status, age in years and sex were almost always included in the sample metadata. Where HLA class I and class II types were available, the types were taken from metadata supplied by the sample provider, not from assay-based typing. Study-wide conclusions, independent of this receptor: Clinical and demographic metadata were provided uncurated, with the amount varying by source and participant.

About this clone: What this receptor recognizes is not known. The sample holds no much larger clone one base away, and base qualities are not on file.

Trimming removed 6 bases from V and 3 bases from J; the gene matches leave 4 bases unexplained. The germline V gene (reference sequence) gives CDR1 as MNHEY and CDR2 as SMNVEV. The CDR3 runs 14 amino acids, cysteine and phenylalanine included. Only the CDR3 portion is preserved as DNA: 42 bases, with reading frame beginning at the first base. Enrolling through a virtual design, the prospective study's participants ranged in age from roughly 18 to 89 years and lived across roughly 24 United States geographic areas. In the prospective study, cohorts were assigned on the basis of participant-reported clinical history obtained from a screening survey and a study questionnaire. A participant counted as exposed if, within 2 weeks of entering the study, that participant had been in contact with someone who had a PCR-confirmed or clinician-diagnosed COVID-19 case. In the prospective study, whole blood, serum and a nasopharyngeal or oropharyngeal swab were collected from each participant by mobile phlebotomists. Over a roughly two-month period, participants in the prospective study had the option of providing additional blood draws and questionnaires. Blood samples from the prospective study were shipped frozen or at room temperature prior to DNA extraction.

TCRbeta CDR3 regions were amplified from genomic DNA using the immunoSEQ Assay, a bias-controlled multiplex PCR. The study's processing was this. Nucleated cell counts per sample were estimated from amplification of reference gene primers within the assay. To quantify the absolute abundance of each unique TCRbeta CDR3 rearrangement, sequence reads were collapsed and filtered. For each sample, productive Simpson clonality was calculated as the square root of Simpson's diversity index across productive rearrangements. In its TCRdb copy, this immuneACCESS table keeps in-frame sequences only and misses some clones. Where compared with another copy, unresolved V genes explain less than half of these, and the others have no known cause. The V and J calls and clone size come from that table; D and trimming were worked out from the DNA. This sample gives roughly 200,000 clones in total; approximately 86% of them show up just once. The top ten clonotypes cover roughly 4.9% of the sample.

Sequenced sample: PBMCs or T cells enriched from blood (not recorded which). The origin of this receptor is a woman aged 30 to 39 who had been exposed to COVID-19. This sequence uses TRBV27 and TRBJ1-2; 10 bases in between match TRBD1. The CDR3 is CASRGQGSYYGYTF. The nucleotide sequence is TGTGCCAGCAGGGGACAGGGGTCGTACTATGGCTACACCTTC.